This TCR beta chain was captured by sequencing in a study of CD8+ T cells in alopecia areata. The treatment: oral pan-JAK inhibitor, 5-10 mg twice daily. RNA extraction was followed by reverse transcription into cDNA, which acted as the sequencing template. The table came from immunoSEQ multiplex PCR; TCRdb's copy has only in-frame clones and leaves some out. Here the sample spans approximately 210,000 clones, over 40% being singletons. Trimming left V 4 bases short and J 6 bases short, with 16 bases between. Germline V gene lookup returns CDR1 SGHAT and CDR2 FQNNGV. The CDR3 covers 14 residues. V is TRBV11-2 and J is TRBJ2-7; D may match TRBD1 or TRBD2 (5 bases each). The receptor was derived from a human donor with alopecia areata. The sample was CD4+ T cells sorted from blood, taken at roughly week 38, from a patient treated with tofacitinib. CDR3 amino acids: CASSSKGVGVEQYF. CDR3 bases: TGTGCCAGCAGCTCCAAAGGGGTCGGGGTCGAGCAGTACTTC.